This T cell receptor (beta chain) is from a study of regulatory T cells in long-lasting Graves disease. The V end was cut by 8 bases, the J end by 5 bases, with 24 bases between. CDR1 and CDR2 (germline): KGHDR, SFDVKD. The CDR3 spans 18 residues. The table lists this clonotype with many counts. Researchers made TCR beta libraries by using iRepertoire HTBI primers and running Arm-PCR on CDR3 regions. TCRdb reprocessed the multiplex PCR reads via MiXCR and lists one record per CDR3 protein. The sample gives about 400,000 distinct CDR3 sequences, approximately 15% of which show up once; over 7% is in the top ten. The time point was: newly diagnosed GD, antithyroid drugs for less than 3 months. PBMC RNA was the source of the TCR library. The same sample was also studied in work on T cells in Graves' hyperthyroidism and ophthalmopathy.

The sequence came from a woman in her forties with Graves disease. V is TRBV24-1 and J is TRBJ1-6; D call uncertain. The material sequenced was peripheral blood mononuclear cells (PBMCs), taken at new diagnosis, from a patient treated with antithyroid drugs. CDR3 in amino acids: CATTQNCSLGPHNSPLHF. As DNA, the CDR3 is TGTGCCACCACCCAAAATTGTTCTCTCGGACCGCATAATTCACCCCTCCACTTT.